This note documents a single T cell receptor (beta chain) sequence. Its antigen remains unidentified. The data originate from a study of Ad26.COV2.S vaccination and SARS-CoV-2 variants. General study findings and limits: After vaccination, substantial breadth of spike-specific CD8+ and CD4+ responses was reported.

Produced via immunoSEQ multiplex PCR; TCRdb's table is partial and in-frame only. The data contain under 500,000 clones, around 92% of them singletons. The CDR3 covers 11 residues. Trimming took 5 bases from V and 8 from J, leaving 9 bases between them. Germline CDR1 is SGHAT and CDR2 is FQNNGV. The treatment here: roughly 18 received Ad26.COV2.S at low or high dose, single or two shots; 5 received placebo; per-sample allocation not given. The investigators took samples on day 63 after the first vaccine or placebo injection. Donation was by an adult aged 18-55 years who was in Boston. The chain is built from TRBV11-2 and TRBJ1-1; D is unclear. The sequence derives from a person between 18 and 65 years old who received the Ad26.COV2.S COVID-19 vaccine or a placebo. Sequencing used peripheral blood, obtained in a trial of Ad26.COV2.S vaccine versus placebo. The CDR3 DNA follows: TGTGCCAGCAGCCCATTGGAGGAAGCTTTCTTT. It specifies CASSPLEEAFF.